A selection of T cell receptor beta chains follows, all from one sample in a study of T cells after yellow fever vaccination. TCRdb reanalysed the 5' RACE reads using MiXCR and keeps one entry per CDR3 protein. The sample holds over 250,000 distinct CDR3 sequences, 4.1% seen once. This sample comprised PBMCs, obtained 5 days after the yellow fever booster vaccination. All receptors come from a man between 18 and 29 years old who received the YFV17D yellow fever vaccine. The CDR3 runs from the conserved cysteine through the conserved F or W. D genes are given only for firm matches. The size field is filled for only some rows; it gives once, few, many or a size class.

TRBJ2-2 | NA | TRBV2 | many | TGTGCCAGGGGGACGTACACCGGGGAGCTGTTTTTT | CARGTYTGELFF
TRBJ2-1 | TRBD2 | TRBV20-1 | few | TGCAGTGGGGGAGAAAGCGGGGGACTTTTCTACAATGAGCAGTTCTTC | CSGGESGGLFYNEQFF
TRBJ2-7 | NA | TRBV9 | NA | TGTGCCAGCAGCGCGGAAAGTTACGAGCAGTACTTC | CASSAESYEQYF
TRBJ1-3 | TRBD1 | TRBV10-2 | few | TGCGCCAGCAGCCCCGTCGGACAGGGCACCATATATTTT | CASSPVGQGTIYF
TRBJ2-5 | NA | TRBV6-5 | few | TGTGCCAGCAGCCCCAGGGGGCGGGGGGAGACCCAGTACTTC | CASSPRGRGETQYF
TRBJ1-2 | NA | TRBV12-3/TRBV12-4 | NA | TGTGCCAGCACCCCCTTGAGGGCGCCGGGGGTTGATGGCTACACCTTC | CASTPLRAPGVDGYTF
TRBJ1-1 | NA | TRBV6-6 | NA | TGTGCCAGCGCTCTTACGCCTCCAGGTTTTGGTACTGAAGCTTTCTTT | CASALTPPGFGTEAFF
TRBJ2-2 | NA | TRBV7-6 | many | TGTGCCAGCAGCCCTGGGACATCCACTCACACCGGGGAGCTGTTTTTT | CASSPGTSTHTGELFF
TRBJ2-1 | NA | TRBV4-1 | many | TGCGCCAGCAGCCAAGCAGGGTACAATGAGCAGTTCTTC | CASSQAGYNEQFF
TRBJ1-2 | TRBD1 | TRBV12-3/TRBV12-4 | NA | TGTGCCAGCAGTGCTCCAGGGGGAACATATGGCTACACCTTC | CASSAPGGTYGYTF
TRBJ1-1 | NA | TRBV18 | few | TGTGCCAGCTCGCCGGGACGGGGTTATGACTGGGACACTGAAGCTTTCTTT | CASSPGRGYDWDTEAFF
TRBJ2-2 | TRBD1 | TRBV27 | many | TGTGCCAGCAGTTTACGGACAGGGACCACCGGGGAGCTGTTTTTT | CASSLRTGTTGELFF
TRBJ2-7 | NA | TRBV5-1 | few | TGCGCCAGCAGCTCTAGGACACGGGTCGACGAGCAGTACTTC | CASSSRTRVDEQYF
TRBJ2-3 | NA | TRBV11-2 | few | TGTGCCAGCAGTGTAGGGTGGGATACGCAGTATTTT | CASSVGWDTQYF
TRBJ1-5 | TRBD1 | TRBV10-3 | NA | TGTGCCAGCCAAGGACAGGGCGGGAGCCAGCCCCAGCATTTT | CASQGQGGSQPQHF
TRBJ1-6 | NA | TRBV5-1 | few | TGCGCCAGCAGCTTGGCCTCAGCCAGCTCCTATAATTCACCCCTCCACTTT | CASSLASASSYNSPLHF
TRBJ2-1 | TRBD2 | TRBV28 | many | TGTGCCAGCACTCCTGGAGTAGCGGGGGTTTACTACAATGAGCAGTTCTTC | CASTPGVAGVYYNEQFF
TRBJ1-2 | TRBD1 | TRBV28 | NA | TGTGCCAGCAGTTCAACAGGGGCGGTTGGCTACACCTTC | CASSSTGAVGYTF
TRBJ2-5 | TRBD1 | TRBV10-3 | few | TGTGCCATCAGAGCGAAGCTAACAGGGGCTCTCCAAGAGACCCAGTACTTC | CAIRAKLTGALQETQYF
TRBJ1-5 | NA | TRBV7-6 | few | TGTGCCAGCAGCCTCTCGACAGCGGGGCAGCCCCAGCATTTT | CASSLSTAGQPQHF
TRBJ1-2 | NA | TRBV7-2 | few | TGTGCCAGCAGCTTAGCGAGTTGGGGCGTAGGCTACACCTTC | CASSLASWGVGYTF
TRBJ2-7 | TRBD1 | TRBV10-3 | NA | TGTGCCATCAGTCCTATCCTTGACAGGGAATACGAGCAGTACTTC | CAISPILDREYEQYF
TRBJ2-7 | TRBD2 | TRBV9 | many | TGTGCCAGCAGCGTAGCCGGGACTAGCGGTGCGATGTACGAGCAGTACTTC | CASSVAGTSGAMYEQYF
TRBJ2-3 | TRBD2 | TRBV5-4 | NA | TGTGCCAGCAGCGCCGCACTAGCGGGGACCACAGATACGCAGTATTTT | CASSAALAGTTDTQYF